What follows describes a single T cell receptor (beta chain). The target antigen is unknown. This specimen belongs to a study of CD8 T cells in Susac syndrome. Study-wide results and caveats: The study admitted that it had a relatively small number of individuals in its TCR sequencing and HLA analysis.

Random hexamers served to reverse transcribe about 0.45 to 1 ug RNA. The method of amplification for TCR beta CDR3 was immunoSEQ multiplex PCR, covering 54 Vbeta and 13 Jbeta. TCRdb itself ran the immunoSEQ multiplex PCR reads through MiXCR, one entry per CDR3 protein. This sample yields more than 110,000 distinct CDR3 sequences, of which 94% are seen a single time; approximately 0.25% belongs to the top ten. Healthy donors acted as controls, with matching for age and sex. Negative isolation was applied to CD8+ and CD4+ T cells, and FACS enrichment was applied to TEMRA cells. This TCR came from a human donor in good health. The source material was CD8+ T cells from PBMCs.

DNA for the CDR3: TGCGCCAGCAGCCAAGAGTCGGCCCTACCCTATGGCTACACCTTC. Translation gives CASSQESALPYGYTF. V and J are TRBV4-3 and TRBJ1-2, with D unresolved. Trimming shortened V by 0 bases and J by 4 bases, and 12 bases separated the two germline ends. The CDR3 runs 15 residues. Germline lookup yields CDR1 LGHNA and CDR2 YSLEER.